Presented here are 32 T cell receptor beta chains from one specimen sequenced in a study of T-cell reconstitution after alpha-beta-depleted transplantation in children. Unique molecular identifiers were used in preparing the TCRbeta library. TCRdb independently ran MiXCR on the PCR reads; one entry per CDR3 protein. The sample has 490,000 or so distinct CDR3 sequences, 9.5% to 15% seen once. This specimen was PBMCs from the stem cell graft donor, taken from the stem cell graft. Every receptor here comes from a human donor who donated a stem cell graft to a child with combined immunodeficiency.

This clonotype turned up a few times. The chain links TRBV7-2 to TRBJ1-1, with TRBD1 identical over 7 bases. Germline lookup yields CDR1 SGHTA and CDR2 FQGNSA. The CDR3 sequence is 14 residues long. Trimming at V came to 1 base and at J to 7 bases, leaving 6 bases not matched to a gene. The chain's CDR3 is CASSLGRQGFEAFF. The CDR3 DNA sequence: TGTGCCAGCAGCTTAGGGCGACAGGGTTTTGAAGCTTTCTTT.

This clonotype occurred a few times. CDR3 bases: TGTGCCAGCAGTTTAAGGAGGGAGGTCGGGGAGCTGTTTTTT. This gives the protein CASSLRREVGELFF. V usage is TRBV12-3 or TRBV12-4 and J usage is TRBJ2-2; tentative D call: TRBD2 (6 bases). The V gene lost 2 bases and the J gene lost 7 bases, with 11 bases spanning the gap. This CDR3 comprises 14 residues.

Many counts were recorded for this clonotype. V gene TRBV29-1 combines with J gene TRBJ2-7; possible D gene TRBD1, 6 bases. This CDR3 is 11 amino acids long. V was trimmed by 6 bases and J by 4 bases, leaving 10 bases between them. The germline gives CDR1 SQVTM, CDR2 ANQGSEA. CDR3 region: CSVWTEYEQYF. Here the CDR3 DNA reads TGCAGCGTATGGACAGAGTACGAGCAGTACTTC.

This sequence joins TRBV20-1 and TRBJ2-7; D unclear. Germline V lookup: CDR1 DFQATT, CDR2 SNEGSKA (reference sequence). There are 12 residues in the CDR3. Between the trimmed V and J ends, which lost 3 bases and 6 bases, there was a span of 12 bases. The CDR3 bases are TGCAGTGCTAGTTCCGGGTGTGGCGAGCAGTACTTC. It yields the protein CSASSGCGEQYF.

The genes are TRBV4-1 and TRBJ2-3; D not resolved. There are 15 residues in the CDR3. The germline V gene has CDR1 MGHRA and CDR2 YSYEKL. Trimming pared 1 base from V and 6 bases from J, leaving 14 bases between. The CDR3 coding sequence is TGCGCCAGCAGCCAAGCATCTGGATTTCTGGATACGCAGTATTTT. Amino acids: CASSQASGFLDTQYF.

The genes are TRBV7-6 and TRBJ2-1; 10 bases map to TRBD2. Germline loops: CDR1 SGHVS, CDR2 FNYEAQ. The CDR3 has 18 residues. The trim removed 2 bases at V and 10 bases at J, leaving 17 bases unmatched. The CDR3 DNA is TGTGCCAGCAGCTTATTTTTCCAGCGGGAGGGCCCGGGAAAAGAGCAGTTCTTC. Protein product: CASSLFFQREGPGKEQFF.

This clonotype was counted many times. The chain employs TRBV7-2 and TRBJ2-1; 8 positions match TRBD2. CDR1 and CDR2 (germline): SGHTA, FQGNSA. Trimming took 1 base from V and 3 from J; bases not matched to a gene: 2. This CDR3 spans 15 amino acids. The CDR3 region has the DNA TGTGCCAGCAGCTTAGAGGGACTAGTCTACAATGAGCAGTTCTTC. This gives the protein CASSLEGLVYNEQFF.

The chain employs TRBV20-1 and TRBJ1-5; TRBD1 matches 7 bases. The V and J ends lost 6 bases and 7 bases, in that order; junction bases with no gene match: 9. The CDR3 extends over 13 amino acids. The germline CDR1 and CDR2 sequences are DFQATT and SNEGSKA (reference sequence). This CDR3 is CSAIRQGRQPQHF. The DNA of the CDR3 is TGCAGTGCAATAAGACAGGGAAGGCAGCCCCAGCATTTT.

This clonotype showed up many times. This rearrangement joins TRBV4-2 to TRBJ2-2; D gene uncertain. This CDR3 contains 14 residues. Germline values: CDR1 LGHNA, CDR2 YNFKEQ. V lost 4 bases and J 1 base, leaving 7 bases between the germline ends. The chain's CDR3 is CASSPNRNTGELFF. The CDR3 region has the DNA TGTGCCAGCAGCCCGAACAGGAACACCGGGGAGCTGTTTTTT.

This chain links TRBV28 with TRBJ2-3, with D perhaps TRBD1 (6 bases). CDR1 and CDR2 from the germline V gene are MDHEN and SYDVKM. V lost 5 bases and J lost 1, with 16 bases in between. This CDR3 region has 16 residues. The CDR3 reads CASSKTGPRGTDTQYF. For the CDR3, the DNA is TGTGCCAGCAGTAAGACAGGCCCGAGGGGCACAGATACGCAGTATTTT.

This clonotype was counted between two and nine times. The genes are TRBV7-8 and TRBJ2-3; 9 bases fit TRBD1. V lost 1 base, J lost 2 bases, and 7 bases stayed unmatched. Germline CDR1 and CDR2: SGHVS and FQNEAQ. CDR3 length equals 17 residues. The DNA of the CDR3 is TGTGCCAGCAGCTTAGGGAGGACAGGGGTAGTCACAGATACGCAGTATTTT. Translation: CASSLGRTGVVTDTQYF.

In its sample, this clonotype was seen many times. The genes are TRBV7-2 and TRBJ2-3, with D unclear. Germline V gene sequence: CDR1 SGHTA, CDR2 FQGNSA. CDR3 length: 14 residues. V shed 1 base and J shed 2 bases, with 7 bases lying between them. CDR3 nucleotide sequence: TGTGCCAGCAGCTTAGGGCCCCTCACAGATACGCAGTATTTT. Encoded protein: CASSLGPLTDTQYF.

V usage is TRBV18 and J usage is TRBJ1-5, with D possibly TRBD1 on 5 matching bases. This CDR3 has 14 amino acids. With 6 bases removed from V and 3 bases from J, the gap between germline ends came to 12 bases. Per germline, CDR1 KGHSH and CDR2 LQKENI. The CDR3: CASSPGQINQPQHF. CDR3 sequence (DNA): TGTGCCAGCTCCCCGGGGCAGATCAATCAGCCCCAGCATTTT.

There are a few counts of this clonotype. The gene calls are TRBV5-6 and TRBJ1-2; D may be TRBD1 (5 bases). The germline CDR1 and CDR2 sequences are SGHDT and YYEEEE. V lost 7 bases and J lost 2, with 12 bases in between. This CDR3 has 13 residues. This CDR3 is CASGTLLNYGYTF. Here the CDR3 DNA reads TGTGCCAGCGGGACTCTCTTGAACTATGGCTACACCTTC.

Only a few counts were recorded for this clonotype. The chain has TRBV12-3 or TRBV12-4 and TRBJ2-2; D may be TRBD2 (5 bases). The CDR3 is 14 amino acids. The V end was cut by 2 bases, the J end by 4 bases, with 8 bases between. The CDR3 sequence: CASSLLRATGELFF. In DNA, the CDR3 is TGTGCCAGCAGTTTATTGAGGGCCACCGGGGAGCTGTTTTTT.

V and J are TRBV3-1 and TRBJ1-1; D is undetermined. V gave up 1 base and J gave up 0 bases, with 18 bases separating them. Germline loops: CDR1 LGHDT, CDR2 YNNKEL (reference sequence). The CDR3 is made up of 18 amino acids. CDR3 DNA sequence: TGTGCCAGCAGCCAAGGAACGGGGTCGCCCATCTTGAACACTGAAGCTTTCTTT. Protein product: CASSQGTGSPILNTEAFF.

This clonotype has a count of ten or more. The CDR3 spells CASSVGGHDAYNEQFF. The CDR3 DNA reads TGTGCCAGCAGCGTAGGAGGCCATGATGCCTACAATGAGCAGTTCTTC. V gene TRBV9 combines with J gene TRBJ2-1; D ambiguous. The V gene lost 0 bases and the J gene lost 2 bases, with 12 bases spanning the gap. Per the germline V gene, CDR1 is SGDLS and CDR2 is YYNGEE. The CDR3 totals 16 residues.

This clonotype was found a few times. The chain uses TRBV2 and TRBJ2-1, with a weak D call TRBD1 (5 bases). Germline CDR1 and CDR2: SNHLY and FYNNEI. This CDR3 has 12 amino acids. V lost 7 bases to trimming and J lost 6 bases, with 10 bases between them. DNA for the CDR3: TGTGCCAGCACAGTCAGGGCCAATGAGCAGTTCTTC. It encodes CASTVRANEQFF.

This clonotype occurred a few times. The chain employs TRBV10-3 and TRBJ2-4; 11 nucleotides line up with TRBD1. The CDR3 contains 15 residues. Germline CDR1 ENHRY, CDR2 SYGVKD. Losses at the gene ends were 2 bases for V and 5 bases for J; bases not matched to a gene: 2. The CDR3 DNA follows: TGTGCCATCAGTGAGGAGGGACAGGGGGAAAACATTCAGTACTTC. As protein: CAISEEGQGENIQYF.

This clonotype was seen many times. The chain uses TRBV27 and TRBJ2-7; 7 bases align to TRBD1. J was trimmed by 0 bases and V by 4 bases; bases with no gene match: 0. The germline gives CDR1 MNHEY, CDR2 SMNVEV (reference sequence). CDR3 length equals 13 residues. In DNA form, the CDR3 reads TGTGCCAGCAGTTGGGACAGCTCCTACGAGCAGTACTTC. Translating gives CASSWDSSYEQYF.

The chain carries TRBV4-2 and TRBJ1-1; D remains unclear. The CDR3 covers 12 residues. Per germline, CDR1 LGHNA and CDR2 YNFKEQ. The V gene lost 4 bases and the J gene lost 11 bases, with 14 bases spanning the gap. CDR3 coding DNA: TGTGCCAGCAGCCCCGGGCCACGCAACGCTTTCTTT. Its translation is CASSPGPRNAFF.

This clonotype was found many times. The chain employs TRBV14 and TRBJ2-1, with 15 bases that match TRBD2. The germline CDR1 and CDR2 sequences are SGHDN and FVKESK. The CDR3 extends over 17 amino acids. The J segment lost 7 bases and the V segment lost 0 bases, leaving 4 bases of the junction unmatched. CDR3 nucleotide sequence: TGTGCCAGCAGCCAAGATTGGGGACTAGCGGGAGGTAATGAGCAGTTCTTC. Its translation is CASSQDWGLAGGNEQFF. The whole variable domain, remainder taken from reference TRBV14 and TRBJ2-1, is EAGVTQFPSHSVIEKGQTVTLRCDPISGHDNLYWYRRVMGKEIKFLLHFVKESKQDESGMPNNRFLAERTGGTYSTLKVQPAELEDSGVYFCASSQDWGLAGGNEQFFGPGTRLTVL.

Written as DNA, the CDR3 is TGTGCCAGCAGCTCAACGGAGCGGGAGGTCACAGATACGCAGTATTTT. Protein product: CASSSTEREVTDTQYF. The chain joins TRBV9 to TRBJ2-3, with TRBD2 matching 9 bases. V shed 4 bases, J shed 2 bases, and the junction held 8 bases outside the gene matches. The CDR3 totals 16 residues. Germline assignment: CDR1 SGDLS and CDR2 YYNGEE.

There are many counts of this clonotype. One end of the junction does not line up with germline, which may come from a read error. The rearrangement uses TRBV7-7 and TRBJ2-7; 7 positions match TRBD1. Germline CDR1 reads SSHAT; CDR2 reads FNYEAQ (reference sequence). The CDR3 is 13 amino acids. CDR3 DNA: TGTGCTAGCAGCCCGGGACAGTTGTACGAGCAGTACTTC. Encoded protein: CASSPGQLYEQYF.

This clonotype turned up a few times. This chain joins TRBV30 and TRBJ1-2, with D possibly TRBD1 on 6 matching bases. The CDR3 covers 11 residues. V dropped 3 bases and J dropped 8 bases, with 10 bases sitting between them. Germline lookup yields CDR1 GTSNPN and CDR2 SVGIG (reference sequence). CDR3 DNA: TGTGCCTGGAGGGGGGGCGACGGCTACACCTTC. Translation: CAWRGGDGYTF.

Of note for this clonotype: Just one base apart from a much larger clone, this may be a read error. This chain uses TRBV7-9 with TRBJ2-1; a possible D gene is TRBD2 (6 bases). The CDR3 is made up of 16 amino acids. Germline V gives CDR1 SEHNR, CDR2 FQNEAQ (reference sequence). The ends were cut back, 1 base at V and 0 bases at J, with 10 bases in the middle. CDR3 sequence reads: CASSLVGGNSYNEQFF. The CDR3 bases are TGTGCCAGCAGCTTAGTAGGCGGGAACTCCTACAATGAGCAGTTCTTC.

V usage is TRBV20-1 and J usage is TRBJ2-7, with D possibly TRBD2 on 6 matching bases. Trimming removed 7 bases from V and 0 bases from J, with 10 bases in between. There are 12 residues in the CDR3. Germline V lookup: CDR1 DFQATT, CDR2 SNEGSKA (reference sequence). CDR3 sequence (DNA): TGCAGTGGGACTACTCCCTCCTACGAGCAGTACTTC. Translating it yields CSGTTPSYEQYF.

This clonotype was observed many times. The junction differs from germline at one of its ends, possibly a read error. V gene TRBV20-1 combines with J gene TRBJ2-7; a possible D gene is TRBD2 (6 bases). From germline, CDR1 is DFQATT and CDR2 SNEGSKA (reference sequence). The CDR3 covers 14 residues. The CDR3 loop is CSARAGPLGHEQYF. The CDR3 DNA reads TGCAGTGCGAGAGCGGGCCCCTTGGGGCACGAGCAGTACTTC.

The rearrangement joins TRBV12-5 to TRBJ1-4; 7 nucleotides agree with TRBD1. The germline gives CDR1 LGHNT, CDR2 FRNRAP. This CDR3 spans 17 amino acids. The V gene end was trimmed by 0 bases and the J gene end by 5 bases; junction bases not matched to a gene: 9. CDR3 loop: CASGLVLVWDRNEKLFF. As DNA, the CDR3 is TGTGCTAGTGGTTTGGTACTGGTCTGGGACAGAAATGAAAAACTGTTTTTT.

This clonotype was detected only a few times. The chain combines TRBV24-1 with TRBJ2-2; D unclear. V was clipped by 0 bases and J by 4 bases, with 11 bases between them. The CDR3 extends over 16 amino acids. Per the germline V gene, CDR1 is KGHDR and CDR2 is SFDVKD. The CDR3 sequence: CATSDLLASSTGELFF. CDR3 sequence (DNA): TGTGCCACCAGTGATTTGTTAGCCTCGAGCACCGGGGAGCTGTTTTTT.

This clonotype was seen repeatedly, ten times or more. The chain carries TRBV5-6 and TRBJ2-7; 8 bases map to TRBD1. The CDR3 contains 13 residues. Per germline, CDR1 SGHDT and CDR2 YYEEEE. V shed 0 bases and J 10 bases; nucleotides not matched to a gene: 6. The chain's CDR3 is CASSLAETGVQYF. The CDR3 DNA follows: TGTGCCAGCAGCTTGGCCGAGACAGGGGTTCAGTACTTC.

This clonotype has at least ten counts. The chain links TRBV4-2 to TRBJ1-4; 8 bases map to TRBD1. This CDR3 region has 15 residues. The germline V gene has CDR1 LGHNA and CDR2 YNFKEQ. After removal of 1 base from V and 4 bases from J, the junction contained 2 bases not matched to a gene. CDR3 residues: CASSQADRDNEKLFF. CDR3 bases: TGTGCCAGCAGCCAAGCGGACAGGGATAATGAAAAACTGTTTTTT.